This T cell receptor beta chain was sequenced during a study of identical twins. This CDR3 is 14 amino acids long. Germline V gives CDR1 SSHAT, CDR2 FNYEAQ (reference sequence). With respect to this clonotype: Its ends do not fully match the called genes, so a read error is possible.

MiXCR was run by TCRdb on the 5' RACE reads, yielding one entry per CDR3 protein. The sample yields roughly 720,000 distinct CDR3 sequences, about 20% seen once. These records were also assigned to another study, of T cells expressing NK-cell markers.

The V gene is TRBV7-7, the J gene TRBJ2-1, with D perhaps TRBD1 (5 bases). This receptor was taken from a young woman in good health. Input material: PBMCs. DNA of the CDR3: TGTGCTAGCAGCAGAGACAGTCTCTACAATGAGCAGTTCTTC. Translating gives CASSRDSLYNEQFF.